This T cell receptor beta chain was sequenced in a study of graft-versus-host responses after intestinal transplantation. CDR3 length equals 13 residues. V trimming: 4 bases; J trimming: 1 base; junction bases outside the gene matches: 2. Germline V lookup: CDR1 SQVTM, CDR2 ANQGSEA. A word on this clone: Its target is unknown.

Assay used: immunoSEQ multiplex PCR; TCRdb lists only in-frame clones, some missing. Among some 90,000 clones listed, 90% were seen once. This chain links TRBV29-1 with TRBJ2-7, with 9 bases fitting TRBD1. The sequenced sample was unstimulated CD4+ T cells sorted from spleen or lymph node cells, obtained before intestinal transplant. The clonotype originates from a human donor who received an intestinal transplant. Here the CDR3 DNA reads TGCAGCGTTGGGGGGACAGGGTCCTACGAGCAGTACTTC. Translation gives CSVGGTGSYEQYF.